The entry below gives a single TCR beta chain sequence along with its context. Its antigen remains unknown. CDR3 size: 14 residues. Trimming took off 11 bases at V and 7 bases at J, with 18 bases between the two ends. Looked up from germline, CDR1 is MNHNY and CDR2 is SVGAGI (reference sequence). TCRdb's copy holds only in-frame clones and misses some; the assay was immunoSEQ multiplex PCR. This sample carries roughly 29,000 clones, approximately 80% of them seen once, and the ten largest clones take roughly 8.2%. This sample is part of a study of a mutant IDH1 vaccine in newly diagnosed glioma. The time point: week 23, last vaccination. Alongside topical imiquimod, each dose of vaccine comprised 300 ug of mutant IDH1 20-mer peptide.

The sequence derives from a woman younger than 30 with glioma. Specimen: PBMCs, collected from a glioma patient whose treatment included an IDH1 peptide vaccine. The V gene is TRBV6-6, the J gene TRBJ1-6; TRBD1 is a possible D gene (6 bases). CDR3 protein: CAGQLDPGNSPLHF. The CDR3 region has the DNA TGTGCCGGACAGCTGGACCCGGGGAATTCACCCCTCCACTTT.